Below, 20 T cell receptor beta chains from the same sample are listed, as sequenced in a study of cytomegalovirus exposure and HLA in healthy donors (TCRdb year 2017). The library was generated by the immunoSEQ multiplex PCR assay. For the multiplex PCR, a mixture combining 60 forward primers for TCR Vbeta segments and 13 reverse primers for TCR Jbeta segments was used. Here the immuneACCESS table is served through TCRdb, limited to in-frame sequences with V and J called. Missing clones are a known gap in these copies; in checked studies unresolved V genes cover under half, and the rest lacks a known reason. Recorded for this sample are fewer than 200,000 clones; 75% to 85% of them occurred a single time. Clones ranked in the top ten supply 0.7% to 0.8% of the sample. The sequenced sample consisted of PBMCs. The receptors stem from a female donor in good health and CMV-seronegative.

As for this clone: This sample includes further DNA sequences coding for the same CDR3. The chain uses TRBV29-1 and TRBJ2-7; possible D gene TRBD1, 6 bases. The CDR3 runs to 13 residues. CDR1 and CDR2 from the germline V gene are SQVTM and ANQGSEA. V was trimmed by 4 bases and J by 4 bases, leaving 14 bases between them. The CDR3 here is CSVGTAGLYEQYF. The CDR3 DNA sequence: TGCAGCGTTGGGACAGCTGGTCTGTACGAGCAGTACTTC.

The chain couples TRBV6-5 to TRBJ2-7; 7 nucleotides agree with TRBD1. Germline V lookup: CDR1 MNHEY, CDR2 SVGAGI. After removal of 3 bases from V and 2 bases from J, the junction contained 4 bases not matched to a gene. The CDR3 totals 14 residues. CDR3 protein: CASSYRTGPYEQYF. CDR3 coding DNA: TGTGCCAGCAGTTATAGGACAGGACCCTACGAGCAGTACTTC.

J is TRBJ1-3 and V is TRBV7-2; 7 bases fit TRBD1. This CDR3 comprises 17 residues. Unmatched junction bases numbered 10, after V lost 5 bases and J lost 0 bases. CDR1 is SGHTA and CDR2 is FQGNSA in the germline V gene. CDR3 loop: CASSPPGQINSGNTIYF. The CDR3 DNA reads as TGTGCCAGCAGCCCCCCGGGACAGATTAACTCTGGAAACACCATATATTTT.

The genes are TRBV6-1 and TRBJ2-7, with a weak D call TRBD2 (5 bases). CDR3 length: 14 residues. V was clipped by 7 bases and J by 6 bases, with 19 bases between them. CDR1 and CDR2 from the germline V gene are MNHNS and SASEGT. For the CDR3, the DNA is TGTGCCAGCATGAGTTCGGCCACCGCGGGCGAGCAGTACTTC. Amino acids: CASMSSATAGEQYF.

V is TRBV27 and J is TRBJ2-3; TRBD1 matches at 7 bases. CDR3 length: 15 residues. Per the germline V gene, CDR1 is MNHEY and CDR2 is SMNVEV (reference sequence). With 1 base clipped from V and 0 bases from J, the junction kept 1 base outside the gene matches. This CDR3 reads CASSLWGQSTDTQYF. DNA for the CDR3: TGTGCCAGCAGTTTATGGGGACAGAGCACAGATACGCAGTATTTT.

The V gene is TRBV30, the J gene TRBJ1-2; 8 bases line up with TRBD1. Germline CDR1 and CDR2: GTSNPN and SVGIG (reference sequence). V shed 2 bases, J shed 13 bases, and the junction held 18 bases outside the gene matches. The CDR3 extends over 15 amino acids. DNA for the CDR3: TGTGCCTGGAGTAAGGGGGCAGGGGGCGCATACAGGAGCACCTTC. Protein product: CAWSKGAGGAYRSTF. Full variable domain (remainder filled in from reference TRBV30 and TRBJ1-2): SQTIHQWPATLVQPVGSPLSLECTVEGTSNPNLYWYRQAAGRGLQLLFYSVGIGQISSEVPQNLSASRPQDRQFILSSKKLLLSDSGFYLCAWSKGAGGAYRSTFGSGTRLTVV.

The V and J genes are TRBV11-2 and TRBJ2-1, with 9 bases that match TRBD2. V was pared by 3 bases and J by 6 bases, with 9 bases of the junction left unmatched. Germline V lookup: CDR1 SGHAT, CDR2 FQNNGV. The CDR3 contains 16 residues. CDR3 protein: CASSFLAGAAGNEQFF. The CDR3 DNA follows: TGTGCCAGCAGCTTTTTAGCGGGAGCGGCAGGCAATGAGCAGTTCTTC. The whole variable domain, filled in from reference TRBV11-2 and TRBJ2-1, reads EAGVAQSPRYKIIEKRQSVAFWCNPISGHATLYWYQQILGQGPKLLIQFQNNGVVDDSQLPKDRFSAERLKGVDSTLKIQPAKLEDSAVYLCASSFLAGAAGNEQFFGPGTRLTVL.

This clone was seen more than once but under ten times. The chain couples TRBV28 to TRBJ2-7; TRBD1 agrees at 7 bases. V lost 6 bases, J lost 2 bases, and 4 bases stayed unmatched. Germline CDR1 is MDHEN and CDR2 is SYDVKM. The CDR3 totals 13 residues. CDR3 coding DNA: TGTGCCAGCAGGCGTACAGGGGCCTACGAGCAGTACTTC. Protein sequence: CASRRTGAYEQYF.

The chain uses TRBV14 and TRBJ1-3; D is unclear. In germline, CDR1 is SGHDN, CDR2 FVKESK. CDR3 length: 13 residues. V lost 5 bases and J 0 bases, leaving 5 bases between the germline ends. In DNA form, the CDR3 reads TGTGCCAGCAGCTTGAGCTCTGGAAACACCATATATTTT. Its translation: CASSLSSGNTIYF.

In regard to this clone: Since the CDR3 does not end with the conserved phenylalanine or tryptophan, this likely comes from a read error. This chain uses TRBV7-6 with TRBJ1-2; 12 bases align to TRBD1. CDR3 size: 15 residues. Germline loops: CDR1 SGHVS, CDR2 FNYEAQ. The V segment lost 4 bases and the J segment 4 bases; nucleotides outside the gene matches: 4. The CDR3 bases are TGTGCCAGCAGCTCAGGGACAGGGGGCGTCTATGGCTACACCCTC. Encoded protein: CASSSGTGGVYGYTL.

This clone appeared once. A read error may account for a junction end that differs from germline. The V and J genes are TRBV7-9 and TRBJ1-1; D gene ambiguous. This CDR3 comprises 15 residues. CDR1 and CDR2 (germline): SEHNR, FQNEAQ (reference sequence). The CDR3 loop reads CSSSPVGRANTEAFF. In DNA, the CDR3 is TGTTCCAGCAGCCCCGTCGGGAGGGCTAACACTGAAGCTTTCTTT.

V is TRBV12-5 and J is TRBJ1-1; a weak D match, TRBD1 (5 bases). CDR3 length equals 13 residues. V was clipped by 2 bases and J by 5 bases, with 9 bases between them. Germline V lookup: CDR1 LGHNT, CDR2 FRNRAP. The CDR3 spells CASGLPGGTEAFF. CDR3 in DNA: TGTGCTAGTGGTTTGCCCGGGGGAACTGAAGCTTTCTTT.

This clone was counted a few times. The rearrangement links TRBV5-1 to TRBJ2-1; tentatively, D is TRBD1 (6 bases). Germline CDR1 reads SGHRS; CDR2 reads YFSETQ. V was cut by 0 bases and J by 8 bases, with 21 bases left in between. The CDR3 loop spans 17 amino acids. In DNA, the CDR3 is TGCGCCAGCAGCTTGGCTCCAGGGGCCCGAAATGAAGATGAGCAGTTCTTC. It specifies CASSLAPGARNEDEQFF.

This clone has just a few counts. Within the sample, other DNA sequences also encode this same CDR3. The genes are TRBV6-5 and TRBJ2-1; TRBD1 agrees at 9 bases. V lost 8 bases to trimming and J lost 7 bases; unmatched junction nucleotides: 9. The CDR3 contains 14 residues. Germline CDR1 reads MNHEY; CDR2 reads SVGAGI. DNA for the CDR3: TGTGCCAGCTCCAGGGGACAGGGCCGGAATGAGCAGTTCTTC. It translates to CASSRGQGRNEQFF.

This clone occurred a few times. V usage is TRBV7-2 and J usage is TRBJ1-5, with D perhaps matching TRBD1 (5 bases). Trimming left V 1 base short and J 4 bases short, with 5 bases between. The CDR3 runs 13 residues. Germline V gene lookup returns CDR1 SGHTA and CDR2 FQGNSA. CDR3 amino acids: CASSLDRNQPQHF. For the CDR3, the DNA is TGTGCCAGCAGCTTAGACAGGAATCAGCCCCAGCATTTT.

The chain joins TRBV7-9 to TRBJ2-7, with 8 positions matching TRBD1. Germline V gene sequence: CDR1 SEHNR, CDR2 FQNEAQ (reference sequence). The CDR3 loop spans 14 amino acids. The V gene end was trimmed by 4 bases and the J gene end by 2 bases; junction bases not matched to a gene: 4. The CDR3 sequence: CASSSDRGTYEQYF. CDR3 DNA: TGTGCCAGCAGCTCCGACAGGGGTACCTACGAGCAGTACTTC.

The CDR3 is CASSRGPGRNTEAFF. CDR3 nucleotides: TGTGCCAGCTCAAGGGGGCCGGGACGGAACACTGAAGCTTTCTTT. The chain is built from TRBV7-2 and TRBJ1-1, with 7 bases that match TRBD1. Germline V gene lookup returns CDR1 SGHTA and CDR2 FQGNSA. V lost 8 bases and J lost 1; bases outside the gene matches: 10. The CDR3 covers 15 residues. The full variable domain, completed using reference TRBV7-2 and TRBJ1-1, is GAGVSQSPSNKVTEKGKDVELRCDPISGHTALYWYRQSLGQGLEFLIYFQGNSAPDKSGLPSDRFSAERTGGSVSTLTIQRTQQEDSAVYLCASSRGPGRNTEAFFGQGTRLTVV.

In its sample, this clone was seen a few times. V gene TRBV18 combines with J gene TRBJ2-2, with 7 bases that match TRBD2. The CDR3 is made up of 16 amino acids. The ends lost 3 bases at V and 5 bases at J; junction bases unmatched: 9. CDR1 KGHSH and CDR2 LQKENI come from the germline V gene. CDR3 sequence reads: CASSPPGGRGTGELFF. CDR3 DNA sequence: TGTGCCAGCTCACCGCCGGGCGGGAGAGGTACCGGGGAGCTGTTTTTT.

This clone has more than one count but fewer than ten. This chain uses TRBV18 with TRBJ2-3; D might be TRBD2 (5 bases). CDR1 and CDR2 (germline): KGHSH, LQKENI. The CDR3 totals 14 residues. Trimming took 4 bases from V and 2 from J, leaving 10 bases between them. The chain's CDR3 is CASSQAGLTDTQYF. The CDR3 DNA is TGTGCCAGCTCACAGGCGGGCCTCACAGATACGCAGTATTTT. The variable domain in full, with the rest retrieved from reference TRBV18 and TRBJ2-3, is NAGVMQNPRHLVRRRGQEARLRCSPMKGHSHVYWYRQLPEEGLKFMVYLQKENIIDESGMPKERFSAEFPKEGPSILRIQQVVRGDSAAYFCASSQAGLTDTQYFGPGTRLTVL.

This clone was seen more than once but under ten times. This rearrangement joins TRBV2 to TRBJ2-5; tentatively, D is TRBD1 (6 bases). The germline V gene encodes CDR1 SNHLY and CDR2 FYNNEI. Trimming shortened V by 7 bases and J by 3 bases, and 6 bases separated the two germline ends. The CDR3 runs 11 residues. DNA of the CDR3: TGTGCCAGCAAGGGGGAAGAGACCCAGTACTTC. It codes for CASKGEETQYF.